The text below deals with one T cell receptor (beta chain). No antigen is known for it. Profiled with immunoSEQ multiplex PCR; TCRdb holds only in-frame clones, not every one. The repertoire holds about 96,000 clones, with 93% as singletons. Described time point: cycle 4 day 1 (C4D1), after less than seven weeks of nivolumab. Relapses following autologous stem cell transplantation were seen in all patients, with brentuximab vedotin exposure varying. This record belongs to a study of PD-1 blockade in classical Hodgkin lymphoma. Study-wide results and limits: Possible causes of repertoire differences, disease activity or prior therapy, remain undefined. TCR diversity at baseline was reported to be reduced in newly diagnosed patients relative to healthy donors.

The TCR sequence derives from a human donor with classical Hodgkin lymphoma. This material consisted of peripheral blood mononuclear cells (PBMCs), taken before the fourth cycle of nivolumab.

Written as DNA, the CDR3 is TGTGCCAGCAGTCAATCCGGGACAGGCGGCACAGATACGCAGTATTTT. This codes for CASSQSGTGGTDTQYF. This sequence joins TRBV28 and TRBJ2-3; 8 bases line up with TRBD1. Germline trimming cut 5 bases from V and 1 base from J; bases unmatched to any gene: 8. This CDR3 has 16 residues. Germline lookup yields CDR1 MDHEN and CDR2 SYDVKM.